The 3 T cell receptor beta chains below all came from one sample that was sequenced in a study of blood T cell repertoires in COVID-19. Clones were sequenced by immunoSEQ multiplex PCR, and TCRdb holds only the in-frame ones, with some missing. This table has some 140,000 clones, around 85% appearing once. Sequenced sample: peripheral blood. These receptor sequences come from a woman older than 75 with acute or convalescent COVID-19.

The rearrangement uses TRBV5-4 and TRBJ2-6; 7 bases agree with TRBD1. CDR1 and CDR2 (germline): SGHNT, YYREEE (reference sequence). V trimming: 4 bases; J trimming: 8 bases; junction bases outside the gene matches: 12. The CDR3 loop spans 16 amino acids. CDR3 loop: CASSPGTDTGTNVLTF. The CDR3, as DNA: TGTGCCAGCAGCCCGGGGACAGACACGGGGACCAACGTCCTGACTTTC. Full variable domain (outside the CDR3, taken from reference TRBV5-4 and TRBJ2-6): ETGVTQSPTHLIKTRGQQVTLRCSSQSGHNTVSWYQQALGQGPQFIFQYYREEENGRGNFPPRFSGLQFPNYSSELNVNALELDDSALYLCASSPGTDTGTNVLTFGAGSRLTVL.

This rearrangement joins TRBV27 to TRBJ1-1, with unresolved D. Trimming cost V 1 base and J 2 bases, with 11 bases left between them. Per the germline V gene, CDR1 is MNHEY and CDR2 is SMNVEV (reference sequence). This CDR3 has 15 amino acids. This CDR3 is CASSLYPGGNTEAFF. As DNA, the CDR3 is TGTGCCAGCAGTTTATATCCGGGTGGAAACACTGAAGCTTTCTTT.

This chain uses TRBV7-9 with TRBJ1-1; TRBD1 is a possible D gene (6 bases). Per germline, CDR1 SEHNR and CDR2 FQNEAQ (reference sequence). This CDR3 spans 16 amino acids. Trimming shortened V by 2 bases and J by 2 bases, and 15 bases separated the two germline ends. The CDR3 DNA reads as TGTGCCAGCAGCTTAAGAGGAGCAGGGGCAAACACTGAAGCTTTCTTT. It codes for CASSLRGAGANTEAFF. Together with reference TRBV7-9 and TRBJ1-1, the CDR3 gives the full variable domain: DTGVSQNPRHKITKRGQNVTFRCDPISEHNRLYWYRQTLGQGPEFLTYFQNEAQLEKSRLLSDRFSAERPKGSFSTLEIQRTEQGDSAMYLCASSLRGAGANTEAFFGQGTRLTVV.